A selection of T cell receptor beta chains follows, all from one sample in a study of cytomegalovirus exposure and HLA in healthy donors. Assay used: immunoSEQ multiplex PCR; TCRdb lists only in-frame clones, some missing. Seen here are tens of thousands of clones, 93% observed once, and the top ten hold around 3.3%. Sequenced: PBMCs. These receptors originate from a woman aged 25 to 39 in good health and CMV-seronegative. CDR3s include the opening cysteine and the closing phenylalanine or tryptophan. Each record gives: CDR3 length, clone size, J gene, V gene, D gene, CDR3 DNA, CDR3 protein. The D gene is left open where the match is weak. Some rows have no size entry. The others give once, few or many, or a class for an expanded clone.

cdr3_length: 16; clone_size: NA; j_call: TRBJ2-1; v_call: TRBV7-6; d_call: TRBD2; cdr3_nt: TGTGCCAGCAGCTTAGCGAGGACTAGCGGGCTAAATGAGCAGTTCTTC; cdr3_aa: CASSLARTSGLNEQFF
cdr3_length: 17; clone_size: NA; j_call: TRBJ2-7; v_call: TRBV4-2; d_call: NA; cdr3_nt: TGTGCCAGCAGCGCGACCCTGACCTCAGGGGCTACGGGCGAGCAGTACTTC; cdr3_aa: CASSATLTSGATGEQYF
cdr3_length: 14; clone_size: once; j_call: TRBJ2-5; v_call: TRBV28; d_call: NA; cdr3_nt: TGTGCCATCCGGGAGATTGGGACCGAAGAGACCCAGTACTTC; cdr3_aa: CAIREIGTEETQYF
cdr3_length: 16; clone_size: once; j_call: TRBJ1-5; v_call: TRBV4-1; d_call: TRBD1; cdr3_nt: TGCGCCAGCAGCCAACCTGCGGGACAGGGAATTCAGCCCCAGCATTTT; cdr3_aa: CASSQPAGQGIQPQHF
cdr3_length: 15; clone_size: NA; j_call: TRBJ2-1; v_call: TRBV4-2; d_call: NA; cdr3_nt: TGTGCCAGCAGCCAAGAAGACGGCCCGGAGGGGGAGCAGTTCTTC; cdr3_aa: CASSQEDGPEGEQFF
cdr3_length: 15; clone_size: NA; j_call: TRBJ1-1; v_call: TRBV28; d_call: TRBD1; cdr3_nt: TGTGCCAGCAGCCCCCAGACAGGGAAGAACACTGAAGCTTTCTTT; cdr3_aa: CASSPQTGKNTEAFF
cdr3_length: 14; clone_size: NA; j_call: TRBJ2-7; v_call: TRBV4-3; d_call: NA; cdr3_nt: TGCGCCAGCAGCCCCCAGGCAGGGATCCACGAGCAGTACTTC; cdr3_aa: CASSPQAGIHEQYF
cdr3_length: 15; clone_size: NA; j_call: TRBJ1-2; v_call: TRBV5-4; d_call: TRBD1; cdr3_nt: TGTGCCAGCAACTCAATTCAGGGGGCTGACTATGGCTACACCTTC; cdr3_aa: CASNSIQGADYGYTF
cdr3_length: 16; clone_size: NA; j_call: TRBJ1-1; v_call: TRBV9; d_call: TRBD1; cdr3_nt: TGTGCCAGCAGCCCCCGGGACAGGGCCCTGGGTACTGAAGCTTTCTTT; cdr3_aa: CASSPRDRALGTEAFF
cdr3_length: 13; clone_size: NA; j_call: TRBJ2-7; v_call: TRBV2; d_call: TRBD1; cdr3_nt: TGTGCCAGCGCCAGGACAGGGGGCTCCGAGCAGTACTTC; cdr3_aa: CASARTGGSEQYF
cdr3_length: 13; clone_size: once; j_call: TRBJ2-3; v_call: TRBV19; d_call: NA; cdr3_nt: TGTGCCGTTCGCGGGGACGGAACAGATACGCAGTATTTT; cdr3_aa: CAVRGDGTDTQYF
cdr3_length: 14; clone_size: NA; j_call: TRBJ2-1; v_call: TRBV6-5; d_call: NA; cdr3_nt: TGTGCCAGCAGTTACTCGGGGAGGTTACACACCGCGTTCTTC; cdr3_aa: CASSYSGRLHTAFF
cdr3_length: 12; clone_size: NA; j_call: TRBJ1-1; v_call: TRBV29-1; d_call: TRBD1; cdr3_nt: TGCAGCGCAGGACAGGGAACGGCTGAAGCTTTCTTT; cdr3_aa: CSAGQGTAEAFF
cdr3_length: 17; clone_size: NA; j_call: TRBJ1-1; v_call: TRBV27; d_call: TRBD1; cdr3_nt: TGTGCCAGCAGTCCTTCCCGGACAGGGTTTTTCTTCTCTGAAGCTTTCTTT; cdr3_aa: CASSPSRTGFFFSEAFF
cdr3_length: 16; clone_size: NA; j_call: TRBJ2-3; v_call: TRBV9; d_call: NA; cdr3_nt: TGTGCCAGCAGCGTAGACTCTCCCCGGAGCACAGATACGCAGTATTTT; cdr3_aa: CASSVDSPRSTDTQYF
cdr3_length: 15; clone_size: NA; j_call: TRBJ1-2; v_call: TRBV19; d_call: TRBD1; cdr3_nt: TGTGCCAGTAGTACCACGACAGGGGGGCTCTATGGCTACACCTTC; cdr3_aa: CASSTTTGGLYGYTF
cdr3_length: 15; clone_size: NA; j_call: TRBJ2-3; v_call: TRBV5-1; d_call: NA; cdr3_nt: TGCGCCAGCAGATTGGTGGGGGCCCCCACAGATACGCAGTATTTT; cdr3_aa: CASRLVGAPTDTQYF
cdr3_length: 11; clone_size: few; j_call: TRBJ1-2; v_call: TRBV30; d_call: NA; cdr3_nt: TGTGCCTGGGGGCGGGGAGACGGCTACACCTTC; cdr3_aa: CAWGRGDGYTF
cdr3_length: 15; clone_size: NA; j_call: TRBJ2-5; v_call: TRBV19; d_call: TRBD2; cdr3_nt: TGTGCCAGTAGTATCTCCGGGACTAGGGGGGAGACCCAGTACTTC; cdr3_aa: CASSISGTRGETQYF
cdr3_length: 14; clone_size: once; j_call: TRBJ2-7; v_call: TRBV2; d_call: TRBD1; cdr3_nt: TGTGCCACACGCCGGGACAGAAGCTTCTACGAGCAGTACTTC; cdr3_aa: CATRRDRSFYEQYF
cdr3_length: 10; clone_size: NA; j_call: TRBJ2-7; v_call: TRBV11-2; d_call: NA; cdr3_nt: TGTGCCAGCAGCTTACCCAAGCAGTACTTC; cdr3_aa: CASSLPKQYF
cdr3_length: 16; clone_size: NA; j_call: TRBJ1-2; v_call: TRBV7-9; d_call: TRBD1; cdr3_nt: TGTGCCAGCAGCTTAGCGTCGGCAGGGGGGTCCTATGGCTACACCTTC; cdr3_aa: CASSLASAGGSYGYTF
cdr3_length: 14; clone_size: NA; j_call: TRBJ2-7; v_call: TRBV11-2; d_call: TRBD2; cdr3_nt: TGTGCCAGCAGCCAAGCGGGGGCCAACTACGAGCAGTACTTC; cdr3_aa: CASSQAGANYEQYF
cdr3_length: 10; clone_size: NA; j_call: TRBJ2-7; v_call: TRBV28; d_call: NA; cdr3_nt: TGTGCCAGCAGCGGCTACGAGCAGTACTTC; cdr3_aa: CASSGYEQYF
cdr3_length: 15; clone_size: NA; j_call: TRBJ2-1; v_call: TRBV4-1; d_call: TRBD1; cdr3_nt: TGCGCCAGCAGCCCCCGGGACAGGGCCTTCAATGAGCAGTTCTTC; cdr3_aa: CASSPRDRAFNEQFF
cdr3_length: 11; clone_size: NA; j_call: TRBJ1-1; v_call: TRBV6-1; d_call: NA; cdr3_nt: TGTGCCAGCGTCACAGGGCGGCGGGCTTTCTTT; cdr3_aa: CASVTGRRAFF
cdr3_length: 14; clone_size: NA; j_call: TRBJ2-7; v_call: TRBV15; d_call: TRBD1; cdr3_nt: TGTGCCACCAGCACCGACAGGGTTGGAGGCGAGCAGTACTTC; cdr3_aa: CATSTDRVGGEQYF
cdr3_length: 18; clone_size: NA; j_call: TRBJ2-2; v_call: TRBV7-8; d_call: TRBD2; cdr3_nt: TGTGCCAGCAGCTGGGTCGTAGCGGGGGAAGGAACATCCGGGGAGCTGTTTTTT; cdr3_aa: CASSWVVAGEGTSGELFF
cdr3_length: 15; clone_size: few; j_call: TRBJ1-2; v_call: TRBV7-9; d_call: TRBD1; cdr3_nt: TGTGCCAGCAGCTTGGGACAGGCCTATAACTATGGCTACACCTTC; cdr3_aa: CASSLGQAYNYGYTF
cdr3_length: 11; clone_size: NA; j_call: TRBJ1-1; v_call: TRBV10-3; d_call: NA; cdr3_nt: TGTGCCGTAGGGAGGAACACTGAAGCTTTCTTT; cdr3_aa: CAVGRNTEAFF
cdr3_length: 15; clone_size: NA; j_call: TRBJ2-7; v_call: TRBV13; d_call: NA; cdr3_nt: TGTGCCAGCAGCTTAGGCGGGGCGGGACCCTACGAGCAGTACTTC; cdr3_aa: CASSLGGAGPYEQYF
cdr3_length: 14; clone_size: NA; j_call: TRBJ1-5; v_call: TRBV19; d_call: TRBD1; cdr3_nt: TGTGCCAGTCTCGGACAGGGTAATTTTCAGCCCCAGCATTTT; cdr3_aa: CASLGQGNFQPQHF
cdr3_length: 16; clone_size: NA; j_call: TRBJ1-1; v_call: TRBV5-1; d_call: NA; cdr3_nt: TGCGCCAGCAGCTTGTCCAGGAATCCCATGAACACTGAAGCTTTCTTT; cdr3_aa: CASSLSRNPMNTEAFF
cdr3_length: 16; clone_size: NA; j_call: TRBJ2-2; v_call: TRBV2; d_call: NA; cdr3_nt: TGTGCCAGCAGTCAGGAGGGCACCATAAACACCGGGGAGCTGTTTTTT; cdr3_aa: CASSQEGTINTGELFF
cdr3_length: 15; clone_size: NA; j_call: TRBJ2-5; v_call: TRBV5-1; d_call: NA; cdr3_nt: TGCGCCAGCAGCTTCGCACGGGAGCGACAAGAGACCCAGTACTTC; cdr3_aa: CASSFARERQETQYF
cdr3_length: 17; clone_size: NA; j_call: TRBJ2-7; v_call: TRBV5-4; d_call: TRBD2; cdr3_nt: TGTGCCAGCAGCTCGACTACCGGGACTAGCCAAGTCTACGAGCAGTACTTC; cdr3_aa: CASSSTTGTSQVYEQYF
cdr3_length: 14; clone_size: NA; j_call: TRBJ2-3; v_call: TRBV6-1; d_call: TRBD2; cdr3_nt: TGTGCCAGTCTAGCGGGGGGCCGTGGAAATACGCAGTATTTT; cdr3_aa: CASLAGGRGNTQYF
cdr3_length: 18; clone_size: NA; j_call: TRBJ2-2; v_call: TRBV7-3; d_call: TRBD2; cdr3_nt: TGTGCCAGCAGTCGTACCCCCCCATTAGCGGGAGATCCAGGGGAGCTGTTTTTT; cdr3_aa: CASSRTPPLAGDPGELFF
cdr3_length: 15; clone_size: once; j_call: TRBJ1-2; v_call: TRBV19; d_call: TRBD1; cdr3_nt: TGTGCCAGTAATTTAGGACAGGGGGTTTCCTATGGCTACACCTTC; cdr3_aa: CASNLGQGVSYGYTF
cdr3_length: 15; clone_size: NA; j_call: TRBJ2-7; v_call: TRBV27; d_call: TRBD2; cdr3_nt: TGTGCCAGCAGCCGGAGCGGGGGGGCTAAGTACGAGCAGTACTTC; cdr3_aa: CASSRSGGAKYEQYF
cdr3_length: 14; clone_size: NA; j_call: TRBJ2-7; v_call: TRBV27; d_call: TRBD1; cdr3_nt: TGTGCCAGCAGTTCCCGACAGGGACCTTACGAGCAGTACTTC; cdr3_aa: CASSSRQGPYEQYF
cdr3_length: 15; clone_size: once; j_call: TRBJ1-1; v_call: TRBV28; d_call: NA; cdr3_nt: TGTGCCACCACAGGAGCAAGGTATGTGAACACTGAAGCTTTCTTT; cdr3_aa: CATTGARYVNTEAFF
cdr3_length: 11; clone_size: NA; j_call: TRBJ2-3; v_call: TRBV29-1; d_call: NA; cdr3_nt: TGCAGCGCCCGAGGACAGGATACGCAGTATTTT; cdr3_aa: CSARGQDTQYF
cdr3_length: 16; clone_size: NA; j_call: TRBJ2-3; v_call: TRBV5-1; d_call: TRBD2; cdr3_nt: TGCGCCAGCAGCTTGGCCGGGACTAGCGGGAGGGCCACGCAGTATTTT; cdr3_aa: CASSLAGTSGRATQYF
cdr3_length: 13; clone_size: NA; j_call: TRBJ1-2; v_call: TRBV6-6; d_call: NA; cdr3_nt: TGTGCCAGCAGCTACCTGGACAGCTATGGCTACACCTTC; cdr3_aa: CASSYLDSYGYTF
cdr3_length: 14; clone_size: NA; j_call: TRBJ1-4; v_call: TRBV28; d_call: TRBD1; cdr3_nt: TGTGCCAGCCGCACCCCGGCGACAGGGTCATTACTGTTTTTT; cdr3_aa: CASRTPATGSLLFF
cdr3_length: 13; clone_size: NA; j_call: TRBJ2-7; v_call: TRBV28; d_call: TRBD1; cdr3_nt: TGTGCCAGCAGTCCCGACAGGGGGTCAAAGAAGGGATTC; cdr3_aa: CASSPDRGSKKGF
cdr3_length: 16; clone_size: NA; j_call: TRBJ1-4; v_call: TRBV25-1; d_call: TRBD1; cdr3_nt: TGTGCCAGCAGTCCCGGGACAGGGAAGTTTGAGGAAAAACTGTTTTTT; cdr3_aa: CASSPGTGKFEEKLFF